Following are 2 T cell receptor beta chains from one sample sequenced in a study of T cell changes during pregnancy in multiple sclerosis. TCRdb keeps only in-frame clones here, not all; method: immunoSEQ multiplex PCR. The sample gives about 36,000 clones, about nine tenths of which show up once; 11% is in the top ten. The material was CD8+ T cells from peripheral blood mononuclear cells, obtained in the third trimester of pregnancy. These receptors came from a female donor with multiple sclerosis, enrolled in a pregnancy study.

This chain joins TRBV4-1 and TRBJ1-1; D unresolved. Germline V gene lookup returns CDR1 MGHRA and CDR2 YSYEKL. The CDR3 consists of 13 residues. Trimming cost V 0 bases and J 6 bases, with 8 bases left between them. CDR3 bases: TGCGCCAGCAGCCAAGACCGCACGGCTGAAGCTTTCTTT. Translating it yields CASSQDRTAEAFF.

The chain uses TRBV19 and TRBJ2-5; 7 nucleotides match TRBD2. Germline trimming cut 7 bases from V and 5 bases from J; bases unmatched to any gene: 16. CDR1 is LNHDA, CDR2 SQIVND, per germline (reference sequence). CDR3 length equals 16 residues. The CDR3 spells CASIGIAGRFKETQYF. Here the CDR3 DNA reads TGTGCCAGTATTGGTATAGCCGGGAGGTTTAAGGAGACCCAGTACTTC.